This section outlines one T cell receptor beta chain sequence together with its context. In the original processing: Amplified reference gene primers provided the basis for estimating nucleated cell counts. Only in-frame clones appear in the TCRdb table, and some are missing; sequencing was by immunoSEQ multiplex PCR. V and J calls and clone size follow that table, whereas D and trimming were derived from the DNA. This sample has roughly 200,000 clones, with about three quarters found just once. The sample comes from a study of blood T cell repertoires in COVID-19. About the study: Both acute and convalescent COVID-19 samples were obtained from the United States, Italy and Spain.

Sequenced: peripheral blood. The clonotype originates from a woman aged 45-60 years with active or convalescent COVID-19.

The chain's CDR3 is CASRTWAAYEQYF. The CDR3 bases are TGTGCCAGCAGGACCTGGGCTGCCTACGAGCAGTACTTC. V is TRBV28 and J is TRBJ2-7; unclear D gene. CDR3 size: 13 residues. V dropped 6 bases and J dropped 2 bases, with 11 bases sitting between them. Germline V CDR1 and CDR2: MDHEN, SYDVKM.